This T cell receptor (beta chain) was observed in a study of tumor-infiltrating lymphocytes in oesophageal squamous cell carcinoma. Looked up from germline, CDR1 is SGHTA and CDR2 is FQGTGA. CDR3 length: 16 amino acids. V was pared by 1 base and J by 6 bases, with 5 bases of the junction left unmatched. TCRdb re-analysed the PCR reads in MiXCR, keeping a single row per CDR3 protein. The table has about 10,000 distinct CDR3 sequences, approximately 62% seen once. This clonotype was sampled from a male donor with esophageal squamous cell carcinoma. Sequenced: esophageal tumor tissue. V gene TRBV7-3 combines with J gene TRBJ2-1; 11 bases are shared with TRBD2. The CDR3 sequence is CASSLKVAGGPNEQFF. In nucleotides, the CDR3 is TGTGCCAGCAGCTTAAAGGTAGCGGGAGGGCCCAATGAGCAGTTCTTC.